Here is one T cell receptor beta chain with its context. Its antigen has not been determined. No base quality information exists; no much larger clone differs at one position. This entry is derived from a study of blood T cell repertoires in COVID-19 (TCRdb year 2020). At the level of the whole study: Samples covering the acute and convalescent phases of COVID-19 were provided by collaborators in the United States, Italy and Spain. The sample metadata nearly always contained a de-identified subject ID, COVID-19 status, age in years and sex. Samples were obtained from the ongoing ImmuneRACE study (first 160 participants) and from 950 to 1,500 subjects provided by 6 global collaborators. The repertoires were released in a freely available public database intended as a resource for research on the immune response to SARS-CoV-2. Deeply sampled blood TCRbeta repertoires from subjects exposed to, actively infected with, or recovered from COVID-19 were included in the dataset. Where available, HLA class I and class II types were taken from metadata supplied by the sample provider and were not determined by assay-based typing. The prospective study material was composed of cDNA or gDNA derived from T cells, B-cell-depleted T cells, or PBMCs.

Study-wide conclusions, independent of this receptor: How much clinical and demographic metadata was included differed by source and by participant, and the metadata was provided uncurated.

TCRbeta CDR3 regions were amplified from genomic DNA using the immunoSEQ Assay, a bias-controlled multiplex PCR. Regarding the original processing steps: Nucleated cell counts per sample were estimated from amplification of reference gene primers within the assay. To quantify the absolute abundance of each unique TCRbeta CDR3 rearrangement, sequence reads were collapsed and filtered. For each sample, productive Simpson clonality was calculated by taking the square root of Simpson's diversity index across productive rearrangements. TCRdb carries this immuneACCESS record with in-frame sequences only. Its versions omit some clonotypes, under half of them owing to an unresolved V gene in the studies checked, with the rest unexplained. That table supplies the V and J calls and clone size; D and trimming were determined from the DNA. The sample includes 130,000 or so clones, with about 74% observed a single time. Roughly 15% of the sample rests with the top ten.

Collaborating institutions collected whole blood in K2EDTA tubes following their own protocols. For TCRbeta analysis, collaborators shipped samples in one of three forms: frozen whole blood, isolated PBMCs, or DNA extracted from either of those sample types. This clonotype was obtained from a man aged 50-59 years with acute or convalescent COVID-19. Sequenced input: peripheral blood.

The DNA sequence is as follows: TGTGCCAGCACTCCCAGGGCGGGGGGGGAGCAGTTCTTC. It is translated as CASTPRAGGEQFF. The rearrangement combines TRBV2 with TRBJ2-1; the junction holds 9 bases that match TRBD2. The CDR3 contains 13 residues, cysteine and phenylalanine counted. CDR3 DNA only is kept here, 39 bases in frame from base 1. The germline V gene provides CDR1 SNHLY and CDR2 FYNNEI. The junction shows trimming of 7 bases on V and 10 bases on J, and the gene matches do not reach 8 bases of it. When the CDR3 is completed using the reference TRBV2 and TRBJ2-1 genes on either side, the full variable domain is EPEVTQTPSHQVTQMGQEVILRCVPISNHLYFYWYRQILGQKVEFLVSFYNNEISEKSEIFDDQFSVERPDGSNFTLKIRSTKLEDSAMYFCASTPRAGGEQFFGPGTRLTVL.